The 28 T cell receptor beta chains below were found in one sample sequenced in a study of shared clonotypes between healthy human individuals. Generated by immunoSEQ multiplex PCR, the TCRdb table keeps only in-frame clones and is missing some. The sample has 1,500,000 or so clones; roughly 96% are singletons. The sequencing input was naive CD4+ T cells sorted from blood. Sample subset: CD45RA+ positively selected. The receptor source for this set is a man younger than 40 in good health.

The rearrangement uses TRBV6-5 and TRBJ1-1; D unresolved. The length of the CDR3 is 15 residues. V gave up 2 bases and J gave up 1 base, with 11 bases separating them. The V gene's germline CDR1 is MNHEY and CDR2 SVGAGI. The CDR3 DNA reads as TGTGCCAGCAGTTACGGTTCCCGGGGGAACACTGAAGCTTTCTTT. It translates to CASSYGSRGNTEAFF.

The rearrangement links TRBV13 to TRBJ2-1, with 13 positions matching TRBD2. V shed 5 bases and J 3 bases; nucleotides not matched to a gene: 4. The germline CDR1 and CDR2 sequences are PRHDT and FYEKMQ (reference sequence). The CDR3 has 16 residues. The CDR3 loop is CASSAGLAGIYNEQFF. The CDR3 region has the DNA TGTGCCAGCAGCGCGGGACTAGCGGGAATCTACAATGAGCAGTTCTTC.

V and J are TRBV19 and TRBJ2-2; 9 nucleotides agree with TRBD1. This CDR3 region has 15 residues. Germline CDR1 and CDR2: LNHDA and SQIVND (reference sequence). V lost 10 bases, J lost 4 bases, and 10 bases stayed unmatched. The CDR3 bases are TGTGCCACCAAGGGGCGGACAGGGGTCACCGGGGAGCTGTTTTTT. It specifies CATKGRTGVTGELFF.

The V gene is TRBV30, the J gene TRBJ1-1; no clear D. The CDR3 runs to 16 residues. V lost 4 bases and J 1 base, leaving 19 bases between the germline ends. Germline CDR1 GTSNPN, CDR2 SVGIG (reference sequence). CDR3 sequence (DNA): TGTGCCTGGAATTCGGGCCCCGGGATCCGGAACACTGAAGCTTTCTTT. Translation: CAWNSGPGIRNTEAFF.

The rearrangement uses TRBV5-1 and TRBJ2-1, with 11 bases that match TRBD2. The trim removed 5 bases at V and 9 bases at J, leaving 16 bases unmatched. CDR1 is SGHRS, CDR2 YFSETQ, per germline. This CDR3 spans 17 amino acids. Here the CDR3 reads CASRTLLAGGPVGEQFF. In DNA, the CDR3 is TGCGCCAGCAGGACACTATTAGCGGGAGGGCCTGTGGGTGAGCAGTTCTTC.

V gene TRBV28 combines with J gene TRBJ1-5, with D hard to call. The length of the CDR3 is 13 residues. Germline-derived CDR1 and CDR2 are MDHEN and SYDVKM. The V gene lost 6 bases and the J gene lost 3 bases, with 9 bases spanning the gap. The CDR3 region is CASRAGLNQPQHF. DNA for the CDR3: TGTGCCAGCAGGGCAGGTCTCAATCAGCCCCAGCATTTT.

This sequence joins TRBV7-9 and TRBJ2-1, with TRBD1 identical over 9 bases. V shed 2 bases, J shed 7 bases, and the junction held 6 bases outside the gene matches. Germline-derived CDR1 and CDR2 are SEHNR and FQNEAQ (reference sequence). The CDR3 is 15 amino acids. The CDR3 DNA is TGTGCCAGCAGCTTACAACAGGGGGCCGGTAATGAGCAGTTCTTC. This encodes CASSLQQGAGNEQFF.

The chain employs TRBV19 and TRBJ1-3; D is possibly TRBD1 (6 bases). The CDR3 extends over 14 amino acids. Germline CDR1 LNHDA, CDR2 SQIVND (reference sequence). V gave up 9 bases and J gave up 0 bases, with 12 bases separating them. The CDR3 nucleotides are TGTGCCAGCAAACAGGGTAACTCTGGAAACACCATATATTTT. Protein sequence: CASKQGNSGNTIYF.

V is TRBV27 and J is TRBJ2-2; D perhaps matches TRBD1 (5 bases). The germline gives CDR1 MNHEY, CDR2 SMNVEV (reference sequence). Between the trimmed V and J ends, which lost 3 bases and 3 bases, there was a span of 11 bases. The CDR3 spans 15 residues. CDR3 DNA sequence: TGTGCCAGCAGTTTTTTGGGGCCCTACACCGGGGAGCTGTTTTTT. Its protein is CASSFLGPYTGELFF.

V and J are TRBV14 and TRBJ2-1; TRBD2 matches 11 bases. V trimming: 4 bases; J trimming: 8 bases; junction bases outside the gene matches: 4. The CDR3 is 14 residues long. The germline V gene encodes CDR1 SGHDN and CDR2 FVKESK. This CDR3 reads CASSLAGGPYEQFF. The CDR3 DNA is TGTGCCAGCAGCCTAGCGGGAGGGCCCTATGAGCAGTTCTTC.

The chain couples TRBV6-5 to TRBJ2-2; TRBD1 matches at 10 bases. V lost 5 bases to trimming and J lost 7 bases; unmatched junction nucleotides: 7. This CDR3 contains 15 residues. Germline lookup yields CDR1 MNHEY and CDR2 SVGAGI. The CDR3 region has the DNA TGTGCCAGCAGTAAAGGGACAGGGGTTGGCGGGGAGCTGTTTTTT. Translated: CASSKGTGVGGELFF.

This clone occurred once. A much larger clone differs by one base, so this may be a read error. The gene calls are TRBV11-2 and TRBJ2-5; no firm D call. Deletions cut 0 bases from V and 5 bases from J, with 1 base between. The CDR3 runs to 11 residues. Per the germline V gene, CDR1 is SGHAT and CDR2 is FQNNGV. CDR3 sequence: CASSLDETQYF. The DNA of the CDR3 is TGTGCCAGCAGCTTAGACGAGACCCAGTACTTC.

This clone was picked up a small number of times. The chain joins TRBV19 to TRBJ1-5; D is unclear. Germline CDR1 LNHDA, CDR2 SQIVND (reference sequence). Trimming stripped 11 bases from V and 4 bases from J, with 9 bases between. The CDR3 runs to 11 residues. The CDR3 bases are TGTGCCGGTGGACCAAATCAGCCCCAGCATTTT. It translates to CAGGPNQPQHF.

This chain joins TRBV18 and TRBJ1-3; no clear D. The ends were cut back, 2 bases at V and 8 bases at J, with 4 bases in the middle. The germline V gene has CDR1 KGHSH and CDR2 LQKENI. There are 11 residues in the CDR3. The CDR3, as DNA: TGTGCCAGCTCACCAGTGGACACCATATATTTT. This encodes CASSPVDTIYF.

This clone was seen once. This sample includes further DNA sequences coding for the same CDR3. The chain is built from TRBV30 and TRBJ1-1; D remains ambiguous. Looked up from germline, CDR1 is GTSNPN and CDR2 is SVGIG (reference sequence). Trimming shortened V by 2 bases and J by 6 bases, and 7 bases separated the two germline ends. The CDR3 covers 11 residues. Written as DNA, the CDR3 is TGTGCCTGGAGTCCCCCCCCTGAAGCTTTCTTT. Residues: CAWSPPPEAFF. The full variable domain, its missing parts supplied by reference TRBV30 and TRBJ1-1, is SQTIHQWPATLVQPVGSPLSLECTVEGTSNPNLYWYRQAAGRGLQLLFYSVGIGQISSEVPQNLSASRPQDRQFILSSKKLLLSDSGFYLCAWSPPPEAFFGQGTRLTVV.

The genes are TRBV5-1 and TRBJ2-2, with D maybe TRBD1 (6 bases). V was pared by 5 bases and J by 1 base, with 9 bases between. Per the germline V gene, CDR1 is SGHRS and CDR2 is YFSETQ. This CDR3 spans 14 amino acids. The CDR3 region has the DNA TGCGCCAGCAGTCAGGGACAGAACACCGGGGAGCTGTTTTTT. This encodes CASSQGQNTGELFF. The full variable domain, with the rest looked up from reference TRBV5-1 and TRBJ2-2, is KAGVTQTPRYLIKTRGQQVTLSCSPISGHRSVSWYQQTPGQGLQFLFEYFSETQRNKGNFPGRFSGRQFSNSRSEMNVSTLELGDSALYLCASSQGQNTGELFFGEGSRLTVL.

The chain uses TRBV27 and TRBJ2-7; 8 bases map to TRBD2. The CDR3 contains 16 residues. The V and J ends lost 5 bases and 1 base, in that order; junction bases with no gene match: 10. Germline V lookup: CDR1 MNHEY, CDR2 SMNVEV (reference sequence). CDR3 amino acids: CASSRDPGLESYEQYF. The CDR3 DNA is TGTGCCAGCAGTCGCGACCCGGGACTAGAGTCCTACGAGCAGTACTTC.

This clone was observed a single time. The same CDR3 can be traced to other DNA sequences in this sample. The chain employs TRBV5-5 and TRBJ2-1; possible D gene TRBD2, 5 bases. The CDR3 is 13 residues long. Between the trimmed V and J ends, which lost 0 bases and 6 bases, there was a span of 7 bases. Germline V gene data show CDR1 as SGHKS and CDR2 as YYEKEE (reference sequence). The CDR3 DNA reads as TGTGCCAGCAGCTTGGCCGGAGGCAATGAGCAGTTCTTC. Amino acid sequence: CASSLAGGNEQFF.

The chain couples TRBV5-1 to TRBJ1-2, with 7 bases matching TRBD1. Unmatched junction bases numbered 11, after V lost 5 bases and J lost 4 bases. CDR3 size: 15 residues. Germline V gene sequence: CDR1 SGHRS, CDR2 YFSETQ. The CDR3 sequence: CASRAGTAGAYGYTF. DNA for the CDR3: TGCGCCAGCAGAGCCGGGACAGCCGGGGCCTATGGCTACACCTTC. Looking up the rest from reference TRBV5-1 and TRBJ1-2 gives the full variable domain: KAGVTQTPRYLIKTRGQQVTLSCSPISGHRSVSWYQQTPGQGLQFLFEYFSETQRNKGNFPGRFSGRQFSNSRSEMNVSTLELGDSALYLCASRAGTAGAYGYTFGSGTRLTVV.

This sequence joins TRBV5-1 and TRBJ2-2, with 15 bases fitting TRBD2. Trimming removed 0 bases from V and 6 bases from J; junction bases left unmatched: 9. The CDR3 spans 19 residues. Germline V CDR1 and CDR2: SGHRS, YFSETQ. CDR3 in DNA: TGCGCCAGCAGCTTGGATAGGGGACTAGCGGGAGGCGGCGCCGGGGAGCTGTTTTTT. Protein sequence: CASSLDRGLAGGGAGELFF.

The chain recombines TRBV7-6 with TRBJ2-1; D possibly corresponds to TRBD2 (5 bases). Trimming stripped 2 bases from V and 7 bases from J, with 18 bases between. Germline V gene lookup returns CDR1 SGHVS and CDR2 FNYEAQ. CDR3 length: 16 amino acids. CDR3 nucleotide sequence: TGTGCCAGCAGCTTATCCCCTGCAGCCGCGGGTAATGAGCAGTTCTTC. Amino acids: CASSLSPAAAGNEQFF.

The chain joins TRBV6-1 to TRBJ1-3, with TRBD1 as a possible D gene (5 bases). Germline V lookup: CDR1 MNHNS, CDR2 SASEGT. The V end was cut by 10 bases, the J end by 2 bases, with 12 bases between. CDR3 length equals 13 residues. The CDR3 loop is CATSGAAGNTIYF. CDR3 DNA sequence: TGTGCCACTTCCGGGGCGGCTGGAAACACCATATATTTT.

V gene TRBV5-8 combines with J gene TRBJ2-1; D remains unclear. The V gene's germline CDR1 is SGHTS and CDR2 YDEGEE. The V end was cut by 2 bases, the J end by 6 bases, with 6 bases between. This CDR3 is built from 12 residues. In DNA, the CDR3 is TGTGCCAGCAGCTTTCACGCCAATGAGCAGTTCTTC. It yields the protein CASSFHANEQFF. Supplemented by reference TRBV5-8 and TRBJ2-1, the full variable domain reads EAGVTQSPTHLIKTRGQQATLRCSPISGHTSVYWYQQALGLGLQFLLWYDEGEERNRGNFPPRFSGRQFPNYSSELNVNALELEDSALYLCASSFHANEQFFGPGTRLTVL.

CDR3 nucleotide sequence: TGTGCCAGCAGCTCCCGGGACAGATACTACGAGCAGTACTTC. Its protein product is CASSSRDRYYEQYF. The genes are TRBV5-6 and TRBJ2-7, with 7 bases lining up with TRBD1. The CDR3 runs 14 residues. The germline V gene has CDR1 SGHDT and CDR2 YYEEEE. Losses at the gene ends were 3 bases for V and 3 bases for J; bases not matched to a gene: 6.

This chain joins TRBV5-6 and TRBJ1-4; 8 nucleotides line up with TRBD1. V shed 4 bases and J 5 bases; nucleotides not matched to a gene: 10. The CDR3 extends over 16 amino acids. Germline CDR1 and CDR2: SGHDT and YYEEEE. Written as DNA, the CDR3 is TGTGCCAGCAGCGAGACAGGGGCCGCCGGGAATGAAAAACTGTTTTTT. The encoded protein is CASSETGAAGNEKLFF.

This clone has only one observation. This chain uses TRBV7-9 with TRBJ1-1; D not resolved. The germline V and J ends were trimmed by 1 base and 11 bases, with 11 bases remaining between them. The germline V gene has CDR1 SEHNR and CDR2 FQNEAQ (reference sequence). This CDR3 has 12 residues. The CDR3 spells CASSLVGDSAFF. The CDR3 DNA is TGTGCCAGCAGCTTAGTCGGGGATTCGGCTTTCTTT.

The rearrangement uses TRBV2 and TRBJ2-5; TRBD2 matches at 9 bases. CDR1 and CDR2 (germline): SNHLY, FYNNEI. J lost 1 base, V lost 7 bases, and 7 bases had no gene match. This CDR3 contains 15 residues. The CDR3 sequence is CASNLRLAVQETQYF. DNA for the CDR3: TGTGCCAGCAACCTAAGACTAGCGGTCCAAGAGACCCAGTACTTC.

This chain links TRBV5-1 with TRBJ2-5; TRBD2 matches 8 bases. The germline V gene encodes CDR1 SGHRS and CDR2 YFSETQ. After removal of 1 base from V and 0 bases from J, the junction contained 11 bases not matched to a gene. The CDR3 is made up of 18 amino acids. CDR3 in amino acids: CASSLKAAGGKYQETQYF. The CDR3 DNA reads as TGCGCCAGCAGCTTGAAAGCTGCGGGAGGAAAGTACCAAGAGACCCAGTACTTC. Based on the CDR3 plus reference TRBV5-1 and TRBJ2-5, the full variable domain is KAGVTQTPRYLIKTRGQQVTLSCSPISGHRSVSWYQQTPGQGLQFLFEYFSETQRNKGNFPGRFSGRQFSNSRSEMNVSTLELGDSALYLCASSLKAAGGKYQETQYFGPGTRLLVL.